One sample yielded the 16 T cell receptor beta chains listed below, sequenced in a study of blood T cell repertoires in COVID-19 (TCRdb year 2020). The library was built by means of the immunoSEQ multiplex PCR assay. TCRdb took over this immuneACCESS table, retaining in-frame rearrangements with V and J assigned. Such tables are incomplete; in checked studies, under half of the missing clones stem from an unresolved V gene, and the remainder is unexplained. The sample yields about 45,000 clones; over 80% were counted once. The top ten hold less than 9.5% of the sample. The sequencing input was peripheral blood. Receptors were obtained from a man at least 80 years old in a cohort sampled during active COVID-19.

The table lists this clone with a count of one. This sequence joins TRBV7-2 and TRBJ2-5; 11 positions match TRBD2. The CDR3 contains 15 residues. Germline V gene data show CDR1 as SGHTA and CDR2 as FQGNSA. V shed 10 bases and J 5 bases; nucleotides not matched to a gene: 12. Here the CDR3 reads CATQELAGVMETQYF. DNA of the CDR3: TGTGCCACCCAGGAACTAGCGGGAGTTATGGAGACCCAGTACTTC.

This chain joins TRBV10-2 and TRBJ1-1, with no clear D. Deletions cut 4 bases from V and 2 bases from J, with 8 bases between. CDR1 WSHSY and CDR2 SAAADI come from the germline V gene. There are 13 residues in the CDR3. Written as DNA, the CDR3 is TGCGCCAGCAGTGTCGGGGAAAACACTGAAGCTTTCTTT. Encoded protein: CASSVGENTEAFF.

V is TRBV7-2 and J is TRBJ1-5; 8 bases agree with TRBD1. This CDR3 is built from 16 residues. The junction had 10 bases not matched to a gene; V was cut back by 5 bases and J by 4 bases. The germline CDR1 and CDR2 sequences are SGHTA and FQGNSA. The CDR3 DNA follows: TGTGCCAGCAGCGCTGGACAGGGTCAAGGTAATCAGCCCCAGCATTTT. Amino acid sequence: CASSAGQGQGNQPQHF.

The chain is built from TRBV24-1 and TRBJ2-2; 9 positions match TRBD1. CDR3 length: 16 amino acids. The V and J ends lost 3 bases and 1 base, in that order; junction bases with no gene match: 2. The V gene's germline CDR1 is KGHDR and CDR2 SFDVKD. The DNA of the CDR3 is TGTGCCACCAGTGATCCGGGACAGGGGAACACCGGGGAGCTGTTTTTT. Its protein product is CATSDPGQGNTGELFF.

The V call is TRBV7-2, the J call TRBJ2-1; TRBD2 agrees at 7 bases. Trimming cost V 5 bases and J 10 bases; bases outside gene matches: 11. CDR3 length: 14 residues. Germline V gene lookup returns CDR1 SGHTA and CDR2 FQGNSA. The CDR3: CASSPIQLAREQFF. In DNA, the CDR3 is TGTGCCAGCAGCCCAATCCAACTAGCGCGGGAGCAGTTCTTC.

CDR3 residues: CASGSERRADQGNQPQHF. The CDR3, as DNA: TGTGCTAGTGGTTCTGAACGGAGGGCCGACCAAGGCAATCAGCCCCAGCATTTT. The rearrangement uses TRBV12-5 and TRBJ1-5; D remains ambiguous. Germline CDR1 is LGHNT and CDR2 is FRNRAP. V was trimmed by 4 bases and J by 2 bases, leaving 21 bases between them. The CDR3 is 18 residues long.

This sequence joins TRBV2 and TRBJ2-2, with D perhaps matching TRBD1 (5 bases). The CDR3 runs to 15 residues. With 6 bases removed from V and 1 base from J, the gap between germline ends came to 12 bases. Germline V gene lookup returns CDR1 SNHLY and CDR2 FYNNEI. The CDR3 sequence is CASRTLTVNTGELFF. In DNA, the CDR3 is TGTGCCAGCAGGACCCTGACAGTGAACACCGGGGAGCTGTTTTTT.

The rearrangement uses TRBV6-6 and TRBJ2-5; possibly TRBD2 for D (7 bases). This CDR3 has 14 residues. The ends were cut back, 5 bases at V and 4 bases at J, with 14 bases in the middle. CDR1 is MNHNY and CDR2 is SVGAGI in the germline V gene (reference sequence). The CDR3 region has the DNA TGTGCCAGCAGTGGACGCGGGGGCGGAGAGACCCAGTACTTC. Residues: CASSGRGGGETQYF.

The chain combines TRBV6-5 with TRBJ1-2; no definite D call. Trimming removed 4 bases at V and 5 bases at J, with 11 bases between. CDR1 is MNHEY and CDR2 is SVGAGI in the germline V gene. CDR3 size: 13 residues. CDR3: CASSFQWAYGYTF. The CDR3 DNA sequence: TGTGCCAGCAGTTTTCAGTGGGCGTATGGCTACACCTTC.

This chain connects TRBV28 to TRBJ1-3; a possible D gene is TRBD1 (5 bases). The CDR3 spans 16 residues. The germline V and J ends were trimmed by 8 bases and 0 bases, with 17 bases remaining between them. Germline V gives CDR1 MDHEN, CDR2 SYDVKM. The CDR3 DNA is TGTGCCAGCTTGAACAGGCCAGGATCCTCTGGAAACACCATATATTTT. This sequence encodes CASLNRPGSSGNTIYF. Complete variable domain (other parts from reference TRBV28 and TRBJ1-3): DVKVTQSSRYLVKRTGEKVFLECVQDMDHENMFWYRQDPGLGLRLIYFSYDVKMKEKGDIPEGYSVSREKKERFSLILESASTNQTSMYLCASLNRPGSSGNTIYFGEGSWLTVV.

The chain uses TRBV27 and TRBJ1-5; 7 nucleotides line up with TRBD1. The length of the CDR3 is 14 residues. The trim removed 2 bases at V and 6 bases at J, leaving 4 bases unmatched. Germline assignment: CDR1 MNHEY and CDR2 SMNVEV (reference sequence). Written as DNA, the CDR3 is TGTGCCAGCAGTTTAATAGGGGGCAGTCAGCCCCAGCATTTT. Its protein product is CASSLIGGSQPQHF.

This chain connects TRBV5-1 to TRBJ1-1, with unresolved D. The V gene lost 5 bases and the J gene lost 1 base, with 12 bases spanning the gap. The germline CDR1 and CDR2 sequences are SGHRS and YFSETQ. The CDR3 is 14 residues long. CDR3 sequence (DNA): TGCGCCAGCAGGAGGCTAACCGAGAACACTGAAGCTTTCTTT. This codes for CASRRLTENTEAFF.

This chain uses TRBV18 with TRBJ2-7, with 13 bases identical to TRBD2. Germline V CDR1 and CDR2: KGHSH, LQKENI. V lost 3 bases, J lost 7 bases, and 6 bases stayed unmatched. The CDR3 extends over 15 amino acids. CDR3 protein: CASSPGLAGEGEQYF. For the CDR3, the DNA is TGTGCCAGCTCACCCGGACTAGCGGGAGAGGGAGAGCAGTACTTC.

The chain is built from TRBV10-3 and TRBJ2-7, with 8 bases fitting TRBD1. The CDR3 is 12 residues long. Germline assignment: CDR1 ENHRY and CDR2 SYGVKD. Trimming cost V 8 bases and J 2 bases; bases outside gene matches: 2. CDR3 sequence reads: CAISGQAYEQYF. DNA of the CDR3: TGTGCCATCTCGGGACAGGCCTACGAGCAGTACTTC.

This chain joins TRBV5-6 and TRBJ2-7; D is perhaps TRBD1 (6 bases). Germline CDR1 is SGHDT and CDR2 is YYEEEE. V lost 5 bases, J lost 3 bases, and 12 bases lay in between. The CDR3 is 13 residues long. The CDR3 spells CASRQQGSYEQYF. Written as DNA, the CDR3 is TGTGCCAGCAGACAACAGGGAAGCTACGAGCAGTACTTC.

This chain links TRBV6-2 or TRBV6-3 with TRBJ2-7, with 7 positions matching TRBD1. The CDR3 is 16 amino acids. The V gene's germline CDR1 is MNHEY and CDR2 SVGEGT. Trimming cost V 4 bases and J 7 bases; bases outside gene matches: 16. The CDR3 is CASSLARQGNLEEQYF. The CDR3 DNA follows: TGTGCCAGCAGTTTAGCACGACAGGGAAATCTAGAGGAGCAGTACTTC.